The rows below give T cell receptor beta chains drawn from one sample of a study of blood T cell repertoires in COVID-19. Generated by immunoSEQ multiplex PCR, the TCRdb table keeps only in-frame clones and is missing some. Of about 140,000 clones in the sample, 80% to 90% are singletons; the top ten hold roughly a tenth. Sequenced: peripheral blood. The receptor source for this set is a man aged 60 to 69 with active or convalescent COVID-19. CDR3s include the opening cysteine and the closing phenylalanine or tryptophan. D genes are given only for firm matches. The listing skips clone size in some rows; elsewhere it reads once, few, many or a size class.

d_call cdr3_length j_call clone_size v_call cdr3_aa cdr3_nt
TRBD1 14 TRBJ1-2 NA TRBV2 CASTGDRTIYGYTF TGTGCCAGCACGGGGGACAGGACTATCTATGGCTACACCTTC
NA 15 TRBJ1-2 NA TRBV9 CASSETGTPNYGYTF TGTGCCAGCAGCGAAACAGGAACCCCTAACTATGGCTACACCTTC
TRBD1 14 TRBJ1-4 NA TRBV19 CASRPTGGVEKLFF TGTGCCAGTAGACCGACAGGGGGAGTTGAAAAACTGTTTTTT
NA 14 TRBJ1-1 NA TRBV6-5 CASTPERQNTEAFF TGTGCCAGCACTCCTGAGCGTCAGAACACTGAAGCTTTCTTT
TRBD2 16 TRBJ2-3 NA TRBV7-9 CASSLGTSGTTDTQYF TGTGCCAGCAGCTTAGGGACTAGCGGGACGACAGATACGCAGTATTTT
TRBD2 17 TRBJ2-4 NA TRBV2 CASRWGLAASGKNIQYF TGTGCCAGCAGGTGGGGACTAGCGGCATCCGGCAAAAACATTCAGTACTTC
TRBD1 14 TRBJ2-1 NA TRBV7-2 CASSLKTGGNEQFF TGTGCCAGCAGCCTCAAAACAGGGGGAAATGAGCAGTTCTTC
TRBD2 15 TRBJ2-7 NA TRBV6-5 CASSYDSGSGYEQYF TGTGCCAGCAGTTACGATAGCGGGAGTGGCTACGAGCAGTACTTC
NA 13 TRBJ1-2 NA TRBV6-5 CASSYDTNYGYTF TGTGCCAGCAGTTATGACACAAACTATGGCTACACCTTC
TRBD1 16 TRBJ1-1 NA TRBV3-1/TRBV3-2 CASSPFGTGGDTEAFF TGTGCCAGCAGCCCTTTCGGGACAGGGGGAGACACTGAAGCTTTCTTT
NA 14 TRBJ1-5 NA TRBV3-1/TRBV3-2 CASSHGGSNQPQHF TGTGCCAGCAGCCATGGAGGTAGCAATCAGCCCCAGCATTTT
TRBD2 15 TRBJ2-3 NA TRBV18 CASSRLAANTDTQYF TGTGCCAGCTCACGACTAGCGGCTAACACAGATACGCAGTATTTT
TRBD1 14 TRBJ1-6 NA TRBV10-3 CAIRPTGGDSPLHF TGTGCCATCAGGCCGACAGGGGGAGATTCACCCCTCCACTTT
TRBD2 15 TRBJ2-3 NA TRBV7-2 CASSFVAGATDTQYF TGTGCCAGCAGCTTCGTAGCGGGAGCCACAGATACGCAGTATTTT
NA 14 TRBJ2-7 NA TRBV5-1 CASSLDSSSYEQYF TGCGCCAGCAGCTTGGATTCCAGCTCCTACGAGCAGTACTTC
TRBD2 13 TRBJ2-5 NA TRBV29-1 CSVGGGGSETQYF TGCAGCGTCGGGGGGGGAGGGTCAGAGACCCAGTACTTC
NA 13 TRBJ2-1 NA TRBV6-5 CASRVANYNEQFF TGTGCCAGCAGGGTAGCGAACTACAATGAGCAGTTCTTC
TRBD1 15 TRBJ2-4 NA TRBV27 CASSSAGGAGNIQYF TGTGCCAGCAGTTCAGCAGGGGGCGCGGGAAACATTCAGTACTTC
NA 13 TRBJ1-1 few TRBV7-9 CALVQGMNTEAFF TGTGCCCTCGTCCAGGGGATGAACACTGAAGCTTTCTTT
TRBD2 17 TRBJ2-1 NA TRBV28 CASSSHRLAGGRNEQFF TGTGCCAGCAGTTCTCATCGACTAGCGGGAGGTCGTAATGAGCAGTTCTTC
TRBD1 19 TRBJ1-2 NA TRBV4-1 CASSQDGGTGSFSFYGYTF TGCGCCAGCAGCCAAGATGGAGGGACAGGGTCCTTTTCATTCTATGGCTACACCTTC
TRBD1 14 TRBJ1-1 few TRBV5-4 CASSLASGQGQSFF TGTGCCAGCAGCTTGGCCTCGGGACAGGGTCAGTCTTTCTTT
TRBD1 14 TRBJ2-7 NA TRBV7-9 CASSATGGWDEQYF TGTGCCAGCAGCGCGACAGGGGGGTGGGACGAGCAGTACTTC
NA 12 TRBJ2-7 NA TRBV24-1 CATSDFGPEQYF TGTGCCACCAGTGATTTCGGTCCGGAGCAGTACTTC
NA 16 TRBJ2-2 NA TRBV21-1 CASSRLGGRVAGELFF TGTGCCAGCAGCAGATTAGGGGGACGCGTCGCCGGGGAGCTGTTTTTT
NA 13 TRBJ1-5 few TRBV24-1 CATSESGIQPQHF TGTGCCACCAGTGAAAGCGGTATACAGCCCCAGCATTTT
NA 15 TRBJ2-7 once TRBV4-2 CASSQAGGQRYEQYF TGTGCCAGCAGCCAAGCCGGAGGGCAGCGCTACGAGCAGTACTTC
NA 13 TRBJ1-2 NA TRBV6-1 CASSDNGLYGYTF TGTGCCAGCAGTGATAACGGTCTCTATGGCTACACCTTC
TRBD1 11 TRBJ2-5 NA TRBV20-1 CSSGTDETQYF TGCAGCTCCGGGACAGATGAGACCCAGTACTTC
TRBD1 13 TRBJ1-5 NA TRBV19 CASQTGYNQPQHF TGTGCCTCCCAGACAGGGTACAATCAGCCCCAGCATTTT
TRBD2 15 TRBJ2-1 NA TRBV6-2/TRBV6-3 CASSATSGSYNEQFF TGTGCCAGCAGTGCCACTAGCGGTTCCTACAATGAGCAGTTCTTC
TRBD1 15 TRBJ1-1 NA TRBV5-1 CASSSRQGSRTEAFF TGCGCCAGCAGCAGCCGACAGGGCTCAAGGACTGAAGCTTTCTTT
NA 19 TRBJ1-3 NA TRBV7-2 CASSLGGIGGSLSGNTIYF TGTGCCAGCAGCTTAGGAGGGATCGGGGGTTCCCTCTCTGGAAACACCATATATTTT
NA 16 TRBJ1-1 NA TRBV14 CASSQDSGWRNTEAFF TGTGCCAGCAGCCAAGATTCAGGGTGGAGGAACACTGAAGCTTTCTTT
TRBD1 16 TRBJ2-2 NA TRBV19 CASSPRDRTNTGELFF TGTGCCAGTAGTCCCCGGGACAGAACGAACACCGGGGAGCTGTTTTTT
TRBD1 15 TRBJ2-7 NA TRBV27 CASSPRGTGGYEQYF TGTGCCAGCAGCCCCCGAGGGACAGGGGGCTACGAGCAGTACTTC
TRBD2 16 TRBJ2-3 NA TRBV19 CASSMISGRQSDTQYF TGTGCCAGTAGTATGATTAGCGGGAGGCAGTCAGATACGCAGTATTTT
TRBD2 17 TRBJ2-1 many TRBV27 CASSLGASGWGYDEQFF TGTGCCAGCAGTTTAGGAGCTAGCGGTTGGGGTTACGATGAGCAGTTCTTC
TRBD2 15 TRBJ2-1 once TRBV5-5 CASSFFTSGDHEQFF TGTGCCAGCAGCTTTTTTACTAGCGGGGATCATGAGCAGTTCTTC
NA 14 TRBJ2-7 NA TRBV6-5 CASSLRGNSYEQYF TGTGCCAGCAGTTTGCGGGGTAACTCCTACGAGCAGTACTTC
NA 15 TRBJ1-2 NA TRBV27 CASSLSAGQNYGYTF TGTGCCAGCAGTTTATCCGCTGGACAGAACTATGGCTACACCTTC
NA 15 TRBJ2-3 NA TRBV5-1 CASSLARQTTDTQYF TGCGCCAGCAGCTTAGCTCGACAGACCACAGATACGCAGTATTTT
TRBD1 17 TRBJ2-2 few TRBV9 CASSVLAGTVNTGELFF TGTGCCAGCAGCGTACTAGCCGGGACAGTGAACACCGGGGAGCTGTTTTTT
TRBD1 14 TRBJ1-2 NA TRBV10-3 CAISEGRGNYGYTF TGTGCCATCAGTGAGGGCAGGGGGAACTATGGCTACACCTTC
NA 15 TRBJ2-2 NA TRBV27 CASSFQGAFTGELFF TGTGCCAGCAGTTTTCAAGGGGCGTTCACCGGGGAGCTGTTTTTT
NA 13 TRBJ1-2 NA TRBV5-1 CASSLSQNYGYTF TGCGCCAGCAGCTTGTCTCAGAACTATGGCTACACCTTC
TRBD2 16 TRBJ2-1 NA TRBV7-3 CASSLMVSGNGHEQFF TGTGCCAGCAGCTTAATGGTTAGCGGGAACGGACATGAGCAGTTCTTC
TRBD1 15 TRBJ1-4 NA TRBV7-9 CASSPRTGSNEKLFF TGTGCCAGCAGTCCCCGGACAGGTTCTAATGAAAAACTGTTTTTT
TRBD2 14 TRBJ2-7 NA TRBV5-1 CASSLEGLDSEQYF TGCGCCAGCAGCTTGGAGGGACTAGACAGCGAGCAGTACTTC
TRBD1 16 TRBJ2-7 few TRBV30 CAWRPFSGTGRNEQYF TGTGCCTGGAGGCCCTTCTCCGGGACAGGGAGGAACGAGCAGTACTTC
NA 14 TRBJ2-7 NA TRBV4-2 CASSQGGLGNEQYF TGTGCCAGCAGCCAAGGGGGACTGGGGAACGAGCAGTACTTC
TRBD1 14 TRBJ2-7 NA TRBV5-1 CASSLTGQGYEQYF TGCGCCAGCAGCTTGACGGGACAGGGTTACGAGCAGTACTTC